The T cell receptor (beta chain) under discussion was sequenced for a study of blood T cell repertoires in COVID-19. In the study overall: Collection of acute and convalescent COVID-19 samples took place in the United States, Italy and Spain. Sources were T cells, B-cell-depleted T cells, or PBMCs; the material itself was cDNA or gDNA.

V lost 4 bases to trimming and J lost 7 bases; unmatched junction nucleotides: 10. CDR1 SGHDN and CDR2 FVKESK come from the germline V gene. CDR3 size: 16 residues. Authors' methods: Scientists estimated how many nucleated cells there were by amplifying reference gene primers. Clones were read by immunoSEQ multiplex PCR, and TCRdb kept only the in-frame ones, dropping some. V and J calls and clone size come straight from that table; D and trimming were deduced from the DNA. The sample lists about 30,000 clones; 85% were seen once. Within the sample, this clone is medium-sized. The chain is built from TRBV14 and TRBJ2-7; TRBD2 matches at 13 bases. The sequenced material came from peripheral blood. The source of this sequence is a man aged 60-69 years with active COVID-19. The CDR3 spells CASSRTLAGGPREQYV. Written as DNA, the CDR3 is TGTGCCAGCAGCCGAACACTAGCGGGAGGGCCCCGGGAGCAGTACGTC.